This T cell receptor (beta chain) appears in the sequencing data of a study of cytomegalovirus exposure and HLA in healthy donors. Study in general: The platform used for the 120 validation repertoires matched that of the roughly 670 first-cohort repertoires, a later analysis reported.

Turning to this clone: No antigen is known for it.

Study-wide results and limits: Researchers catalogued approximately 170 TCR beta chains as cytomegalovirus-associated.

Per the germline V gene, CDR1 is SGHDN and CDR2 is FVKESK. CDR3 length: 15 residues. The junction had 7 bases not matched to a gene; V was cut back by 2 bases and J by 7 bases. This table comes from immunoSEQ multiplex PCR, and its TCRdb copy is limited to in-frame clones, with some not included. The repertoire consists of hundreds of thousands of clones, with 70% to 90% occurring once and the leading ten covering roughly 6%. Sequencing was done on a sample of PBMCs. The chain is built from TRBV14 and TRBJ2-7, with 11 positions matching TRBD1. This clonotype was sampled from a woman under 30 in good health and CMV-seronegative. The CDR3 region is CASSQLGTGGKEQYF. In DNA form, the CDR3 reads TGTGCCAGCAGCCAACTAGGGACAGGGGGGAAGGAGCAGTACTTC.